This record covers a single T cell receptor beta chain. This entry belongs to a study of STAT5B mutations in CD4+ large granular lymphocyte leukemia. TCRdb keeps only in-frame clones here, not all; method: immunoSEQ multiplex PCR. Counted here are 30,000 to 40,000 clones, around 88% occurring once; the ten biggest clones make up about 0.91%. Per germline, CDR1 SGDLS and CDR2 YYNGEE. This CDR3 region has 14 residues. The ends lost 4 bases at V and 2 bases at J; junction bases unmatched: 2. The chain carries TRBV9 and TRBJ1-2; TRBD1 aligns across 10 bases. The sequenced sample was CD4+ T cells from blood buffy coats. This clonotype was sampled from a human donor in good health. CDR3 DNA: TGTGCCAGCAGCTTGGACAGGGGGAACTATGGCTACACCTTC. This gives the protein CASSLDRGNYGYTF.